This passage covers 21 T cell receptor beta chains from one sample sequenced in a study of shared clonotypes between healthy human individuals. The protocol was immunoSEQ multiplex PCR, while the TCRdb copy is restricted to in-frame clones and leaves out a portion. This sample has a few million clones, with 85% to 95% found just once. Sequences were obtained from naive CD4+ T cells from PBMCs. This sample's subset: CD45RA+ positively selected. Receptor source: a young man in good health. Some clones in this sample may be carry-over from other donors' samples.

Remarks on this clone: Other nucleotide sequences from this sample produce the same CDR3. The chain employs TRBV9 and TRBJ2-4; D not resolved. The CDR3 totals 15 residues. Trimming left V 2 bases short and J 0 bases short, with 9 bases between. Germline assignment: CDR1 SGDLS and CDR2 YYNGEE. The CDR3 region is CASSVAGLAKNIQYF. As DNA, the CDR3 is TGTGCCAGCAGCGTGGCTGGTCTAGCCAAAAACATTCAGTACTTC. Full variable domain (rest looked up from reference TRBV9 and TRBJ2-4): DSGVTQTPKHLITATGQRVTLRCSPRSGDLSVYWYQQSLDQGLQFLIQYYNGEERAKGNILERFSAQQFPDLHSELNLSSLELGDSALYFCASSVAGLAKNIQYFGAGTRLSVL.

The gene calls are TRBV6-1 and TRBJ2-3, with 7 bases identical to TRBD1. The CDR3 runs to 15 residues. From germline, CDR1 is MNHNS and CDR2 SASEGT. The V gene end was trimmed by 3 bases and the J gene end by 5 bases; junction bases not matched to a gene: 8. CDR3 loop: CASSEAVQGLDTQYF. DNA for the CDR3: TGTGCCAGCAGTGAGGCGGTACAGGGGCTAGATACGCAGTATTTT.

This clone was observed once. Other nucleotide sequences from this sample produce the same CDR3. The rearrangement uses TRBV9 and TRBJ2-7; D is unclear. The germline V gene has CDR1 SGDLS and CDR2 YYNGEE. The V and J ends lost 0 bases and 5 bases respectively, with 9 bases between them. The CDR3 loop spans 13 amino acids. This CDR3 reads CASSVAPRDEQYF. CDR3 DNA sequence: TGTGCCAGCAGCGTAGCCCCTAGGGACGAGCAGTACTTC.

With respect to this clone: The identical CDR3 is also encoded by other nucleotide sequences in the sample. CDR3 sequence (DNA): TGTGCCAGCTCACCAGAGCTGAATGAAAAACTGTTTTTT. This encodes CASSPELNEKLFF. V is TRBV18 and J is TRBJ1-4; no reliable D call. The CDR3 length is 13 residues. Germline V gives CDR1 KGHSH, CDR2 LQKENI. Trimming shortened V by 2 bases and J by 5 bases, and 6 bases separated the two germline ends.

The rearrangement joins TRBV6-1 to TRBJ2-1; 8 bases are shared with TRBD2. V was clipped by 6 bases and J by 7 bases; unmatched bases: 11. CDR3 size: 15 residues. Germline V gene lookup returns CDR1 MNHNS and CDR2 SASEGT. The CDR3 DNA is TGTGCCAGCAGCCATACCGGGACTAGTATAAATGAGCAGTTCTTC. The encoded protein is CASSHTGTSINEQFF.

The gene calls are TRBV28 and TRBJ1-2; a weak D match, TRBD1 (6 bases). The V gene's germline CDR1 is MDHEN and CDR2 SYDVKM. This CDR3 is 17 amino acids long. V was pared by 5 bases and J by 0 bases, with 19 bases between. The CDR3 nucleotides read TGTGCCAGCAGTGAAAGAAGGGGCAGGGGTTCTAACTATGGCTACACCTTC. This codes for CASSERRGRGSNYGYTF.

This clone was found once. The chain is built from TRBV5-1 and TRBJ2-5; TRBD2 might be the D (7 bases). Trimming removed 5 bases from V and 5 bases from J, with 16 bases in between. Germline-derived CDR1 and CDR2 are SGHRS and YFSETQ. The CDR3 length is 14 residues. The CDR3 bases are TGCGCCAGCAGTCAGGCGGGGGCTATGGAGACCCAGTACTTC. Translating gives CASSQAGAMETQYF.

This rearrangement joins TRBV6-5 to TRBJ2-3; 10 nucleotides align to TRBD1. Germline CDR1 MNHEY, CDR2 SVGAGI. The CDR3 is 16 amino acids. V gave up 1 base and J gave up 5 bases; unmatched junction bases: 6. DNA for the CDR3: TGTGCCAGCAGTTACTACGGGACAGGGGTGGTAGATACGCAGTATTTT. This codes for CASSYYGTGVVDTQYF.

On this clone: In the same sample, other DNA sequences code for this CDR3. The V and J genes are TRBV28 and TRBJ2-7, with unresolved D. Germline V gene lookup returns CDR1 MDHEN and CDR2 SYDVKM. V gave up 4 bases and J gave up 1 base, with 5 bases separating them. The CDR3 extends over 12 amino acids. CDR3 sequence reads: CASSSDSYEQYF. The DNA for the CDR3 is TGTGCCAGCAGTTCCGATTCCTACGAGCAGTACTTC.

The chain links TRBV4-1 to TRBJ1-1, with D perhaps TRBD1 (6 bases). The CDR3 runs to 16 residues. Germline CDR1 reads MGHRA; CDR2 reads YSYEKL. The V gene lost 6 bases and the J gene lost 8 bases, with 25 bases spanning the gap. CDR3 in DNA: TGCGCCAGCAGTCTCATCATACAGGGCCTCGCCCGAGAAGCTTTCTTT. Its protein product is CASSLIIQGLAREAFF.

V is TRBV9 and J is TRBJ2-5; D is perhaps TRBD2 (6 bases). CDR1 is SGDLS, CDR2 YYNGEE, per germline. The CDR3 length is 14 residues. The ends were cut back, 6 bases at V and 0 bases at J, with 12 bases in the middle. CDR3 nucleotide sequence: TGTGCCAGCACCGTGGGGGGAAACCAAGAGACCCAGTACTTC. This codes for CASTVGGNQETQYF.

The rearrangement links TRBV25-1 to TRBJ1-6; D unclear. The germline gives CDR1 MGHDK, CDR2 SYGVNS. The CDR3 consists of 12 residues. Trimming shortened V by 7 bases and J by 10 bases, and 11 bases separated the two germline ends. The CDR3 is CASNGEGSPLHF. The CDR3 coding sequence is TGTGCCAGCAATGGAGAGGGATCACCCCTCCACTTT.

The chain links TRBV7-2 to TRBJ2-1; 9 bases align to TRBD2. Per the germline V gene, CDR1 is SGHTA and CDR2 is FQGNSA. There are 16 residues in the CDR3. Trimming cost V 5 bases and J 5 bases; bases outside gene matches: 10. The CDR3 region is CASSRGRGRADNEQFF. The DNA of the CDR3 is TGTGCCAGCAGCCGCGGTCGCGGGAGGGCAGACAATGAGCAGTTCTTC.

The CDR3 spells CATSREGSGSGNTIYF. CDR3 bases: TGTGCCACCAGCAGAGAAGGGTCAGGCTCTGGAAACACCATATATTTT. The chain uses TRBV15 and TRBJ1-3; D is undetermined. Germline V lookup: CDR1 LNHNV, CDR2 YYDKDF (reference sequence). Trimming left V 0 bases short and J 0 bases short, with 9 bases between. The CDR3 runs to 16 residues.

This sequence joins TRBV5-6 and TRBJ2-7, with 10 bases matching TRBD2. The CDR3 is made up of 18 amino acids. Germline V gives CDR1 SGHDT, CDR2 YYEEEE. V lost 3 bases, J lost 1 base, and 13 bases stayed unmatched. CDR3 protein: CASSSTVKETSGSYEQYF. CDR3 in DNA: TGTGCCAGCAGCTCGACCGTTAAAGAGACTAGCGGGTCCTACGAGCAGTACTTC.

The table lists this clone with a count of one. The chain has TRBV11-2 and TRBJ1-5, with D possibly being TRBD1 (5 bases). The V end was cut by 4 bases, the J end by 1 base, with 5 bases between. The CDR3 is made up of 13 amino acids. The germline CDR1 and CDR2 sequences are SGHAT and FQNNGV. The CDR3 DNA reads as TGTGCCAGCAGCTGGGGGAGCAATCAGCCCCAGCATTTT. Translated: CASSWGSNQPQHF.

This chain connects TRBV7-9 to TRBJ2-7, with D perhaps TRBD1 (6 bases). Per the germline V gene, CDR1 is SEHNR and CDR2 is FQNEAQ (reference sequence). The CDR3 runs to 14 residues. Trimming cost V 5 bases and J 1 base, with 12 bases left between them. CDR3 sequence: CASSQGQGSYEQYF. The CDR3 DNA sequence: TGTGCCAGCAGCCAAGGGCAGGGGTCCTACGAGCAGTACTTC. The full variable domain, its missing parts supplied by reference TRBV7-9 and TRBJ2-7, is DTGVSQNPRHKITKRGQNVTFRCDPISEHNRLYWYRQTLGQGPEFLTYFQNEAQLEKSRLLSDRFSAERPKGSFSTLEIQRTEQGDSAMYLCASSQGQGSYEQYFGPGTRLTVT.

This clone was picked up one time. The chain uses TRBV2 and TRBJ2-7, with a possible D match to TRBD1 (6 bases). The CDR3 runs to 14 residues. V gave up 4 bases and J gave up 5 bases, with 15 bases separating them. Per germline, CDR1 SNHLY and CDR2 FYNNEI. DNA of the CDR3: TGTGCCAGCAGTGTGGCAGGGGAAATCGACGAGCAGTACTTC. Translated, it gives CASSVAGEIDEQYF.

As concerns this clone: This specimen includes other DNA sequences encoding the same CDR3. The chain joins TRBV10-3 to TRBJ2-7, with TRBD2 matching 11 bases. Germline CDR1 is ENHRY and CDR2 is SYGVKD. With V trimmed by 6 bases and J by 0 bases, 4 bases remained unmatched. The CDR3 length is 15 residues. The CDR3 spells CAIRQTSGASYEQYF. The CDR3 DNA reads TGTGCCATCAGGCAGACTAGCGGGGCCTCCTACGAGCAGTACTTC.

This chain uses TRBV5-1 with TRBJ2-7, with TRBD1 identical over 7 bases. V dropped 3 bases and J dropped 8; count of bases not matched to a gene: 8. The CDR3 runs 13 residues. Germline V gene sequence: CDR1 SGHRS, CDR2 YFSETQ. The CDR3 here is CASSSDRQGKQYF. The CDR3 DNA is TGCGCCAGCAGCTCGGACAGGCAAGGAAAGCAGTACTTC.

V usage is TRBV11-2 and J usage is TRBJ1-2; TRBD1 might be the D (6 bases). The germline V gene has CDR1 SGHAT and CDR2 FQNNGV. Trimming stripped 1 base from V and 6 bases from J, with 12 bases between. CDR3 length: 14 amino acids. This CDR3 reads CASSLVTGSDGYTF. CDR3 bases: TGTGCCAGCAGCTTAGTTACAGGGTCGGATGGCTACACCTTC.